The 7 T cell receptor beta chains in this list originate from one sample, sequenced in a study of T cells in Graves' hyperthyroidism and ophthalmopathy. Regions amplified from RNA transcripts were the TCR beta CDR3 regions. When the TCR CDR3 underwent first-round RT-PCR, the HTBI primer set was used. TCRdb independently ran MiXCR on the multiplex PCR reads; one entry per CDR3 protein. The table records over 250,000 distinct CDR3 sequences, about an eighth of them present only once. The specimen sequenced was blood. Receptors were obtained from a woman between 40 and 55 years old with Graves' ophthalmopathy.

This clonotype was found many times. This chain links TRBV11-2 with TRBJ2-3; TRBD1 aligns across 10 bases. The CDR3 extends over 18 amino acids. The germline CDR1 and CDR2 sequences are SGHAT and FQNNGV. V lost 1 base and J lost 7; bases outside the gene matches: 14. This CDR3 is CASSLGGTGDNIRNTQYF. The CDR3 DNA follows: TGTGCCAGCAGCTTAGGCGGGACAGGGGACAATATCAGAAATACGCAGTATTTT. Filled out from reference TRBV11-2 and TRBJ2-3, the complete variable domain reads EAGVAQSPRYKIIEKRQSVAFWCNPISGHATLYWYQQILGQGPKLLIQFQNNGVVDDSQLPKDRFSAERLKGVDSTLKIQPAKLEDSAVYLCASSLGGTGDNIRNTQYFGPGTRLTVL.

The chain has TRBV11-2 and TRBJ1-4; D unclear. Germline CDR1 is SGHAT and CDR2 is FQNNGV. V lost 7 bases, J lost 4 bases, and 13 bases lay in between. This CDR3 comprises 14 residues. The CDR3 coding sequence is TGTGCCAGCAACCGAGACATCCTTAATGAAAAACTGTTTTTT. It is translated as CASNRDILNEKLFF. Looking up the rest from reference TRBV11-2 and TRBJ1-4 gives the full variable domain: EAGVAQSPRYKIIEKRQSVAFWCNPISGHATLYWYQQILGQGPKLLIQFQNNGVVDDSQLPKDRFSAERLKGVDSTLKIQPAKLEDSAVYLCASNRDILNEKLFFGSGTQLSVL.

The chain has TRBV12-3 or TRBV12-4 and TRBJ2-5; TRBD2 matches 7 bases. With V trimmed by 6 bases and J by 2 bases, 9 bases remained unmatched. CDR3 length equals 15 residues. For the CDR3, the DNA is TGTGCCAGCAGGTACGGACTAGGGGAACAAGAGACCCAGTACTTC. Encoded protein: CASRYGLGEQETQYF.

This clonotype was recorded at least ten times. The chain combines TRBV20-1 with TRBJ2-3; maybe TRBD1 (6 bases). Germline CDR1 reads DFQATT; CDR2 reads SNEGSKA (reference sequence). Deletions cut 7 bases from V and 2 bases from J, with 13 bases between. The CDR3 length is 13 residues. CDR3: CSVGQRYTDTQYF. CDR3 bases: TGCAGTGTTGGACAGCGGTACACAGATACGCAGTATTTT.

For the CDR3, the DNA is TGTGCCAGCAGCCGGGGGACAGGAAGAGAGACCCAGTACTTC. This codes for CASSRGTGRETQYF. This chain links TRBV5-4 with TRBJ2-5, with 8 bases aligning to TRBD1. Germline V lookup: CDR1 SGHNT, CDR2 YYREEE (reference sequence). CDR3 length: 14 amino acids. Trimming removed 4 bases from V and 4 bases from J; junction bases left unmatched: 6.

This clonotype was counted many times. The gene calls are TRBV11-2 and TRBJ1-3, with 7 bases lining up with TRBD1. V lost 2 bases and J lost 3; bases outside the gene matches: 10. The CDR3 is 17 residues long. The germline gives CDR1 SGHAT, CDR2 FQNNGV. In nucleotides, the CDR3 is TGTGCCAGCAGCTTACAGGGGGGCGCATTTATTGGAAACACCATATATTTT. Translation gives CASSLQGGAFIGNTIYF.

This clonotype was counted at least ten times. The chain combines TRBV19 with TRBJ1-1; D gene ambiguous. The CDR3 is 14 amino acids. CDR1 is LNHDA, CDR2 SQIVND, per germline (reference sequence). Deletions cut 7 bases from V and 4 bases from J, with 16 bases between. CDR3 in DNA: TGTGCCAGTAAGGAATTCGGGATCGCCACTGAAGCTTTCTTT. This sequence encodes CASKEFGIATEAFF.